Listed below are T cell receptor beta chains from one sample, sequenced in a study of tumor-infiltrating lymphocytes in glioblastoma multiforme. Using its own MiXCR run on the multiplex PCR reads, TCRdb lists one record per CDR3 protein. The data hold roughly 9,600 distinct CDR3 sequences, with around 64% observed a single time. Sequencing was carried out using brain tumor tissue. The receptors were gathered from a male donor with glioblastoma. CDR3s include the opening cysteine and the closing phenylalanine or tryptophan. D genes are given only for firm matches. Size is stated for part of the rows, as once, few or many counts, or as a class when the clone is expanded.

CGVFDRDRGLYEQFF	TGCGGTGTTTTTGACCGGGACAGGGGTCTCTATGAGCAGTTCTTC	-	TRBD1	TRBJ2-1	TRBV20-1
CASSLNRRTEAFF	TGTGCCAGCAGCTTAAACAGGCGCACTGAAGCTTTCTTT	-	-	TRBJ1-1	TRBV7-3
CASSAGGSTNEKLFF	TGTGCCAGCAGTGCCGGGGGGTCAACTAATGAAAAACTGTTTTTT	many	-	TRBJ1-4	TRBV28
CASSQDEGASYEQYF	TGTGCCAGCAGCCAAGATGAAGGCGCCTCCTACGAGCAGTACTTC	-	-	TRBJ2-7	TRBV4-2
CAVSEGGTPRNEQFF	TGTGCCGTCAGTGAGGGGGGGACCCCTAGGAATGAGCAGTTCTTC	-	-	TRBJ2-1	TRBV10-3
CASSQTGTVSNQPQHF	TGCGCCAGCAGCCAAACGGGAACGGTAAGCAATCAGCCCCAGCATTTT	medium-sized	-	TRBJ1-5	TRBV4-1
CASSEATGNQPQHF	TGTGCCAGCAGTGAAGCAACTGGCAATCAGCCCCAGCATTTT	-	-	TRBJ1-5	TRBV6-1
CASSGGIQETQYF	TGTGCCAGCAGTGGGGGTATCCAAGAGACCCAGTACTTC	-	-	TRBJ2-5	TRBV6-1
CAIRGGVSGGTEAFF	TGTGCCATCAGAGGTGGGGTCTCGGGGGGCACTGAAGCTTTCTTT	-	-	TRBJ1-1	TRBV10-3
CASSHGLDTGELFF	TGCGCCAGCAGCCACGGACTTGACACCGGGGAGCTGTTTTTT	-	-	TRBJ2-2	TRBV11-2
CASNSQTTRGNLNYGYTF	TGTGCCAGCAATTCACAAACCACCAGGGGGAATCTTAACTATGGCTACACCTTC	-	TRBD1	TRBJ1-2	TRBV6-5
CSARDPGRGILKAQNIQYF	TGCAGTGCTAGAGACCCGGGCAGGGGGATTCTGAAAGCCCAAAACATTCAGTACTTC	-	TRBD1	TRBJ2-4	TRBV20-1
CAIIPSGWAKNIQYF	TGTGCCATCATTCCTTCCGGGTGGGCCAAAAACATTCAGTACTTC	few	-	TRBJ2-4	TRBV10-3
CSDCRPGLAGRNEQFF	TGCAGTGATTGTCGACCGGGACTAGCGGGAAGGAATGAGCAGTTCTTT	-	TRBD2	TRBJ2-1	TRBV20-1
CASSAPGGSNNEQFF	TGTGCCAGCAGCGCCCCTGGCGGGAGCAACAATGAGCAGTTCTTC	-	TRBD2	TRBJ2-1	TRBV5-5
CASSESGRSYNSPLHF	TGTGCCAGCAGCGAGTCAGGGAGGTCCTATAATTCACCCCTCCACTTT	medium-sized	-	TRBJ1-6	TRBV5-4
CASSPRSSGRGTDTQYF	TGCGCCAGCAGCCCCCGTTCTAGTGGGAGGGGCACAGATACGCAGTATTTT	-	TRBD2	TRBJ2-3	TRBV4-1
CASSSGRHETQYF	TGTGCCAGCAGCTCAGGACGGCACGAGACCCAGTACTTC	-	-	TRBJ2-5	TRBV11-3
CSARLGQSYEQYF	TGCAGTGCTAGACTGGGACAGAGTTACGAGCAGTACTTC	-	TRBD1	TRBJ2-7	TRBV20-1
CASSLIRKGGYGYTF	TGTGCCAGCAGCTTAATTCGGAAAGGCGGCTACGGCTACACCTTC	many	-	TRBJ1-2	TRBV7-9
CACSLDRGNEKFF	TGTGCTTGCAGCTTAGATAGGGGGAATGAGAAGTTCTTC	-	-	TRBJ2-1	TRBV11-2
CGARAPEVDQPQRF	TGCGGTGCTAGGGCACCGGAGGTCGATCAGCCCCAGCGTTTT	-	-	TRBJ1-5	TRBV20-1
CAISESGGPYEQYF	TGTGCCATCAGTGAGTCTGGGGGGCCCTACGAGCAGTACTTC	-	-	TRBJ2-7	TRBV10-3